This TCR beta chain comes out of a study of T cells in localized non-small cell lung cancer. Overall study results and limits: Exceeding tumor, uninvolved adjacent lung had the highest T cell clonality. Sequencing covered just one tumor region, so heterogeneity cannot be ruled out.

Per germline, CDR1 SQVTM and CDR2 ANQGSEA. CDR3 length: 14 amino acids. V shed 5 bases, J shed 4 bases, and the junction held 9 bases outside the gene matches. Here immunoSEQ multiplex PCR was the method, and the copy in TCRdb shows in-frame clones only, minus some. The sample contains some 50,000 clones, around 80% of which appear only once. Comment on this clone: Antigen specificity is unknown.

This sample comprised peripheral blood mononuclear cells, obtained before any cancer treatment. This chain connects TRBV29-1 to TRBJ2-3; TRBD2 agrees at 7 bases. The TCR was taken from a man aged 40 to 69 with stage III lung adenocarcinoma. DNA of the CDR3: TGCAGCGTTAACCCTAGCGGCTTTCCAGATACGCAGTATTTT. Its translation: CSVNPSGFPDTQYF.